This T cell receptor (beta chain) was found in a study of T cell changes during pregnancy in multiple sclerosis. Profiled with immunoSEQ multiplex PCR; TCRdb holds only in-frame clones, not every one. Of around 100,000 clones detected, roughly nine tenths appear once; the ten largest clones hold roughly 1.4%. This CDR3 comprises 15 residues. Germline CDR1 is MNHEY and CDR2 is SMNVEV (reference sequence). The V and J ends lost 4 bases and 6 bases, in that order; junction bases with no gene match: 4. The sequence came from a female donor with multiple sclerosis, enrolled in a pregnancy study. The V and J genes are TRBV27 and TRBJ2-1, with TRBD2 matching 12 bases. This specimen was peripheral blood, taken in the third trimester of pregnancy. The CDR3 coding sequence is TGTGCCAGCAGTTCCCTAGCGGGGGGGCCCAATGAGCAGTTCTTC. It yields the protein CASSSLAGGPNEQFF.